The 6 T cell receptor beta chains listed next were all sequenced from one sample in a study of blood T cell repertoires in COVID-19. Assay: immunoSEQ multiplex PCR; the TCRdb copy retains only in-frame clones and omits some. The sample has fewer than 350,000 clones, 88% seen once; the top ten hold under 1.2%. The material sequenced was PBMCs or T cells enriched from blood (not recorded which). The origin of the receptors is a woman in her twenties or thirties who had been exposed to COVID-19.

CDR3 sequence (DNA): TGTGCCAGCTCACCAGGGAGCGGCTACACCTTC. Translation: CASSPGSGYTF. The V gene is TRBV18, the J gene TRBJ1-2, with D uncertain. V was pared by 2 bases and J by 8 bases, with 6 bases between. Germline loops: CDR1 KGHSH, CDR2 LQKENI. The CDR3 covers 11 residues.

The J gene is TRBJ1-3, the V gene TRBV28, with TRBD1 as a possible D gene (6 bases). The CDR3 is made up of 17 amino acids. The germline CDR1 and CDR2 sequences are MDHEN and SYDVKM. V shed 4 bases and J shed 0 bases, with 16 bases lying between them. DNA for the CDR3: TGTGCCAGCAGTTACCCAAGGGGCAGGGGCTCTGGAAACACCATATATTTT. As protein: CASSYPRGRGSGNTIYF.

The gene calls are TRBV10-1 and TRBJ2-5; 8 bases fit TRBD2. Germline CDR1 WNHNN, CDR2 SYGVQD (reference sequence). Trimming took 5 bases from V and 5 from J; bases not matched to a gene: 4. The length of the CDR3 is 13 residues. The CDR3 DNA reads TGCGCCAGCAGTCAAGCGGGAGTTGAGACCCAGTACTTC. Encoded protein: CASSQAGVETQYF.

The chain combines TRBV15 with TRBJ1-1; D remains unclear. The CDR3 is 16 residues long. Trimming shortened V by 0 bases and J by 3 bases, and 14 bases separated the two germline ends. Germline CDR1 LNHNV, CDR2 YYDKDF (reference sequence). The CDR3 DNA follows: TGTGCCACCAGCAGAGATCGCGGGTTCGGGGACACTGAAGCTTTCTTT. Its translation is CATSRDRGFGDTEAFF.

The rearrangement uses TRBV28 and TRBJ1-2; D possibly corresponds to TRBD1 (6 bases). V lost 7 bases, J lost 2 bases, and 17 bases lay in between. Germline loops: CDR1 MDHEN, CDR2 SYDVKM. The CDR3 consists of 15 residues. The CDR3, as DNA: TGTGCCAGCACTGCGGCGGACAGCTTAAACTATGGCTACACCTTC. Its translation: CASTAADSLNYGYTF.

The gene calls are TRBV2 and TRBJ1-4; the match to TRBD1 covers 8 bases. Germline CDR1 reads SNHLY; CDR2 reads FYNNEI. Trimming took 6 bases from V and 3 from J; bases not matched to a gene: 3. The CDR3 extends over 14 amino acids. CDR3 DNA sequence: TGTGCCAGCAGGGGACAGGTCGCTAATGAAAAACTGTTTTTT. Protein sequence: CASRGQVANEKLFF. The entire variable domain, with the rest obtained from reference TRBV2 and TRBJ1-4, is as follows: EPEVTQTPSHQVTQMGQEVILRCVPISNHLYFYWYRQILGQKVEFLVSFYNNEISEKSEIFDDQFSVERPDGSNFTLKIRSTKLEDSAMYFCASRGQVANEKLFFGSGTQLSVL.